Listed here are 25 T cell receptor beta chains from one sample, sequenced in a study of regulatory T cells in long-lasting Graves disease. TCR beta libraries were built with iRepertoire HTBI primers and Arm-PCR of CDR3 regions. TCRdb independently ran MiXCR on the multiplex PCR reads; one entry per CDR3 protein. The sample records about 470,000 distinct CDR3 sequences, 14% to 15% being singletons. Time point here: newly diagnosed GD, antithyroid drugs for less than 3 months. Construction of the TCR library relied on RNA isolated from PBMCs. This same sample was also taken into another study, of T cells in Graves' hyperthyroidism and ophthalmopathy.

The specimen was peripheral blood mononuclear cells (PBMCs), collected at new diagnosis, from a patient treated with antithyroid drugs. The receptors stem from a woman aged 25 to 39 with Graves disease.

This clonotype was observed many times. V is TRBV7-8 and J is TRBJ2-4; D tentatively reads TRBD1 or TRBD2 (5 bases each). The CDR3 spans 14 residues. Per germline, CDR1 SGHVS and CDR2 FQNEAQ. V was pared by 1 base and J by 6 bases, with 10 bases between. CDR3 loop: CASSLVSGTNIQYF. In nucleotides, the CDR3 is TGTGCCAGCAGCTTAGTTTCAGGGACAAACATTCAGTACTTC. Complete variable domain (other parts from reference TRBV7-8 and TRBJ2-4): GAGVSQSPRYKVAKRGQDVALRCDPISGHVSLFWYQQALGQGPEFLTYFQNEAQLDKSGLPSDRFFAERPEGSVSTLKIQRTQQEDSAVYLCASSLVSGTNIQYFGAGTRLSVL.

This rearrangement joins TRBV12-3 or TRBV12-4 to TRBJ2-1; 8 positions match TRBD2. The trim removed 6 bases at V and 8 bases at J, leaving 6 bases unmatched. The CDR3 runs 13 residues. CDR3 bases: TGTGCCAGCAGCCGAGGACTAGCCCATGAGCAGTTCTTC. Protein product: CASSRGLAHEQFF.

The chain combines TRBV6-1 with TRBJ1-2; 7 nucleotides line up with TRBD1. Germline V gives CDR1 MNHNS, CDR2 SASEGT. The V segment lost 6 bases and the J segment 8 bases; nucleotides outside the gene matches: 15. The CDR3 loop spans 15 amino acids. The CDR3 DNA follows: TGTGCCAGCAGAACGGGACAGCCTATCCCATTGGGCTACACCTTC. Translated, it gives CASRTGQPIPLGYTF.

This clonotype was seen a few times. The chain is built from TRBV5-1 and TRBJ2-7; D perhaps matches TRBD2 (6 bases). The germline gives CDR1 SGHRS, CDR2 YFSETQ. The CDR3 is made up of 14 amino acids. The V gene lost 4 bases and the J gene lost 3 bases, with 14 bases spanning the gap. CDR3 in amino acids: CASSPAASDYEQYF. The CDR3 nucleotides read TGCGCCAGCAGCCCCGCGGCTAGCGACTACGAGCAGTACTTC. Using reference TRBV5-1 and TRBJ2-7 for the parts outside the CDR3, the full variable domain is KAGVTQTPRYLIKTRGQQVTLSCSPISGHRSVSWYQQTPGQGLQFLFEYFSETQRNKGNFPGRFSGRQFSNSRSEMNVSTLELGDSALYLCASSPAASDYEQYFGPGTRLTVT.

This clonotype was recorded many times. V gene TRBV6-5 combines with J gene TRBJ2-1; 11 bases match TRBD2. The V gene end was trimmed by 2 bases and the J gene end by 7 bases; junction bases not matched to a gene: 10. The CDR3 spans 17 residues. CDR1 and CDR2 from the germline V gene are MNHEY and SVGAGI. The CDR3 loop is CASSYRVTSGSRNEQFF. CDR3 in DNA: TGTGCCAGCAGTTACAGGGTTACTAGCGGGAGTCGAAATGAGCAGTTCTTC.

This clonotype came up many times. The CDR3 region has the DNA TGTGCCAGCAGCTTAGGCCCTAGCGGGAGTCTTAATGAGCAGTTCTTC. This translates into CASSLGPSGSLNEQFF. The chain is built from TRBV11-2 and TRBJ2-1; 10 bases fit TRBD2. The trim removed 1 base at V and 7 bases at J, leaving 7 bases unmatched. The CDR3 sequence is 16 residues long. Germline V gene lookup returns CDR1 SGHAT and CDR2 FQNNGV.

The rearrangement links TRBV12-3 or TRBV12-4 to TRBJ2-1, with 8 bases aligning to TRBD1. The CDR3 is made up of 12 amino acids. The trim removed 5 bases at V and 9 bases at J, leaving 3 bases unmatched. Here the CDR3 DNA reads TGTGCCAGCAGTGTACAGGGGGGTGAGCAGTTCTTC. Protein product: CASSVQGGEQFF.

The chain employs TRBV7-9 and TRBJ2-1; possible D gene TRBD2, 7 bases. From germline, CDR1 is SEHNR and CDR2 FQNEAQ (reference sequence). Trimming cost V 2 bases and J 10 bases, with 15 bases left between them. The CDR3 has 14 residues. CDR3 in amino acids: CASSLKGGGGEQFF. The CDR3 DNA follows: TGTGCCAGCAGCTTAAAAGGGGGGGGCGGGGAGCAGTTCTTC.

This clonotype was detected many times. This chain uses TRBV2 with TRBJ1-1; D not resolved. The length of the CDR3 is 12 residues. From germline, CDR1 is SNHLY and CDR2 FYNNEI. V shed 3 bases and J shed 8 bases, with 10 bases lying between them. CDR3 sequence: CASSEFVAEAFF. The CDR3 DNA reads TGTGCCAGCAGTGAGTTTGTCGCCGAAGCTTTCTTT.

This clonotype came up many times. The CDR3 DNA follows: TGTGCCAGCAGTTCCCCAAGGACTAGCGGGTACAATGAGCAGTTCTTC. It is translated as CASSSPRTSGYNEQFF. V usage is TRBV28 and J usage is TRBJ2-1, with 11 bases aligning to TRBD2. V trimming: 4 bases; J trimming: 4 bases; junction bases outside the gene matches: 6. This CDR3 has 16 residues. Germline V gene sequence: CDR1 MDHEN, CDR2 SYDVKM.

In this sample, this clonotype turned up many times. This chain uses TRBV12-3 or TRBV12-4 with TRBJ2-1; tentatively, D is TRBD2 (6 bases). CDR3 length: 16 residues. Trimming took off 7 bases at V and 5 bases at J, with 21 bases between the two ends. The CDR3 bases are TGTGCCAGCACCACGCCCGGCGGGATAGCGGACAATGAGCAGTTCTTC. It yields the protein CASTTPGGIADNEQFF.

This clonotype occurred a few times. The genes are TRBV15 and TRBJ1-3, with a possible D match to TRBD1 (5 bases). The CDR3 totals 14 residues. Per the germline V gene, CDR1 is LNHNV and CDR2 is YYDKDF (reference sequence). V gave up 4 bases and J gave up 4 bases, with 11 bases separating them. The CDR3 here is CATSTGTAGNTIYF. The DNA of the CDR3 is TGTGCCACCAGCACAGGGACGGCCGGAAACACCATATATTTT.

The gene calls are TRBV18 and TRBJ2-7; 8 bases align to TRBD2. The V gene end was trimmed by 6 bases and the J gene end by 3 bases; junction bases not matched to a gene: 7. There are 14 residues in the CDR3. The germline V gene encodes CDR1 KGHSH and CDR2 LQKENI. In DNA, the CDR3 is TGTGCCAGCTCCCGCGGGACTAGTAACTACGAGCAGTACTTC. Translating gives CASSRGTSNYEQYF.

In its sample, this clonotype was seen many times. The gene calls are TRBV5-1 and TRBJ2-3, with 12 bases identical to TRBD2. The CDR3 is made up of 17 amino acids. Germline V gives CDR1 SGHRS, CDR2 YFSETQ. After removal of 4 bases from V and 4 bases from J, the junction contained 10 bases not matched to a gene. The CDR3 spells CASSPIASGRAADTQYF. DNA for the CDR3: TGCGCCAGCAGCCCAATTGCTAGCGGGAGGGCCGCAGATACGCAGTATTTT.

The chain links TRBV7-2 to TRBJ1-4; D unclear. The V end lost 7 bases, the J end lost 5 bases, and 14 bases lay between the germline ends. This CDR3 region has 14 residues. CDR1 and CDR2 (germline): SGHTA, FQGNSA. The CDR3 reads CASTSGSLNEKLFF. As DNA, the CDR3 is TGTGCCAGCACCTCGGGGTCTTTAAATGAAAAACTGTTTTTT.

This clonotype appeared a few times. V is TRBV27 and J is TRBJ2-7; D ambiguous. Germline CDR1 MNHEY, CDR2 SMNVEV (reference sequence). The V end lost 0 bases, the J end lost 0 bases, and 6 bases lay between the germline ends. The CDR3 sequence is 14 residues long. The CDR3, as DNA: TGTGCCAGCAGTTTATCGGCGGTCTCCTACGAGCAGTACTTC. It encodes CASSLSAVSYEQYF.

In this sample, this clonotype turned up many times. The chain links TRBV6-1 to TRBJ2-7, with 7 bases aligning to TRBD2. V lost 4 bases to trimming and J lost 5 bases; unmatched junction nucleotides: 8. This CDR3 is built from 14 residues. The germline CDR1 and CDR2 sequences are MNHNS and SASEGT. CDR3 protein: CASSGAGEVDEQYF. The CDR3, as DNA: TGTGCCAGCAGTGGGGCGGGAGAAGTCGACGAGCAGTACTTC.

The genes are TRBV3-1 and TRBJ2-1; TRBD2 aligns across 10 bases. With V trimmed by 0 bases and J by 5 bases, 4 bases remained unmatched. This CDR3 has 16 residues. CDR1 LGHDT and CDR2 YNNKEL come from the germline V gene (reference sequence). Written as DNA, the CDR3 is TGTGCCAGCAGCCAAGATCGGCTAGCGGGAGACAATGAGCAGTTCTTC. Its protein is CASSQDRLAGDNEQFF.

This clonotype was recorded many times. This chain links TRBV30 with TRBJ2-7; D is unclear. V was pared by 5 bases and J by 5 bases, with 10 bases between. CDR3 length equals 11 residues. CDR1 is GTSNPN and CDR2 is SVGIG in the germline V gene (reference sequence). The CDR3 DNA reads TGTGCCTGGCTGAGGCCGGACGAGCAGTACTTC. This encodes CAWLRPDEQYF.

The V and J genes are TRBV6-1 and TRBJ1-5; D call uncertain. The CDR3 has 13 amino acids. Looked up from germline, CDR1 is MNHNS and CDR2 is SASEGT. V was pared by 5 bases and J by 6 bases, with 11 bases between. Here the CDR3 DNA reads TGTGCCAGCAGTCTAGAAGTGGGTCAGCCCCAGCATTTT. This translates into CASSLEVGQPQHF.

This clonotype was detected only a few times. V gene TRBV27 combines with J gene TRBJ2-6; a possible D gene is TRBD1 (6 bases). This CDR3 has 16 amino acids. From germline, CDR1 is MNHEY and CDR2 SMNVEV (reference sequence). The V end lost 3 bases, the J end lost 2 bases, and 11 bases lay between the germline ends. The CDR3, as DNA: TGTGCCAGCAGTTTTATAGGGGGAGCTGGGGCCAACGTCCTGACTTTC. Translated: CASSFIGGAGANVLTF.

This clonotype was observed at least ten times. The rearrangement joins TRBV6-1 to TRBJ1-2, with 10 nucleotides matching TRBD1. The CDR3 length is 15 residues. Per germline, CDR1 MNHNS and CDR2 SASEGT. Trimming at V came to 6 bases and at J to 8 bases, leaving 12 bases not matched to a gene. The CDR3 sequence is CASRIIGQGVDGYTF. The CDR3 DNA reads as TGTGCCAGCAGAATAATCGGACAGGGGGTGGACGGCTACACCTTC.

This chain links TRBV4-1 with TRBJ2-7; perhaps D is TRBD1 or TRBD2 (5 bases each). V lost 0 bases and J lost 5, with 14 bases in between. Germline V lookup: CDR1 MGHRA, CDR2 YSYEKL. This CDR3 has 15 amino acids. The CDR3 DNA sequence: TGCGCCAGCAGCCAAGATCTCGGCAGGGACCACGAGCAGTACTTC. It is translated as CASSQDLGRDHEQYF.

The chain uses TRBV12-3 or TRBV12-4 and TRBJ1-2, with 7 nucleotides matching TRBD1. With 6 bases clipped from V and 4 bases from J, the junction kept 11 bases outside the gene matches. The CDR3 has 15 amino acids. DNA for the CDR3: TGTGCCAGCAGCCCCGACAGGGAGGTCACCTATGGCTACACCTTC. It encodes CASSPDREVTYGYTF.

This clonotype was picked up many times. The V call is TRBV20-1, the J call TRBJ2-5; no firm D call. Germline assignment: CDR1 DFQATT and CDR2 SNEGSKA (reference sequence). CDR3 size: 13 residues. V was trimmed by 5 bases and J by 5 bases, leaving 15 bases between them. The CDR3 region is CSAPEQARETQYF. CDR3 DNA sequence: TGCAGTGCTCCCGAGCAGGCACGGGAGACCCAGTACTTC.